Listed below are T cell receptor beta chains from one sample, sequenced in a study of cytomegalovirus exposure and HLA in healthy donors. Only in-frame clones appear in the TCRdb table, and some are missing; sequencing was by immunoSEQ multiplex PCR. Among 210,000 or so clones listed, approximately 88% were seen once. Sequenced: PBMCs. The receptors come from a boy aged 2-15 years in good health and CMV-seronegative. CDR3s include the opening cysteine and the closing phenylalanine or tryptophan. The order of the fields is V gene, clone size, J gene, D gene, CDR3 DNA, CDR3 protein. The D gene is left open where the match is weak. Only some rows state a clone size, as once, few, many or a class for expanded clones.

>TRBV2|.|TRBJ2-7|TRBD1
TGTGCCAGCAGTGAAGCTCTGACAGGGGTTTACGACGAGCAGTACTTC
CASSEALTGVYDEQYF
>TRBV1|.|TRBJ2-5|.
TGCACCAGCAGCCAAGATAAAAACAGGGGAGGTGAAGAGACCCAGTACTTC
CTSSQDKNRGGEETQYF
>TRBV10-3|.|TRBJ1-2|TRBD1
TGTGCCGCAATGGGACAGGGATTCTATGGCTACACCTTC
CAAMGQGFYGYTF
>TRBV11-3|.|TRBJ1-1|.
TGTGCCAGCAGCTCGAACGATAACGGGGAAGCTTTCTTT
CASSSNDNGEAFF
>TRBV6-5|.|TRBJ2-5|.
TGTGCCAGCAGTTACGGGCCGCCGGGGGAGACCCAGTACTTC
CASSYGPPGETQYF
>TRBV6-1|.|TRBJ2-7|.
TGTGCCAGCTCTTTAGGGGCCTACGAGCAGTACTTC
CASSLGAYEQYF
>TRBV25-1|.|TRBJ1-2|TRBD1
TGTGCCAGCAGTTTTACAGGGGGGAATGGCTACACCTTC
CASSFTGGNGYTF
>TRBV30|few|TRBJ1-4|.
TGTGCCTGGAGTGTATGGGCAGGGCGGGAAAAACTGTTTTTT
CAWSVWAGREKLFF
>TRBV7-9|.|TRBJ1-1|.
TGTTCCAGCAGCTTGAAGAGCACTGAAGCTTTCTTT
CSSSLKSTEAFF
>TRBV5-1|.|TRBJ1-1|TRBD1
TGCGCCAGCAGCCCTGGACAGGTGAACACTGAAGCTTTCTTT
CASSPGQVNTEAFF
>TRBV14|.|TRBJ2-1|.
TGTGCCAGCAGCCAAGAGGGGCGGGGCTACAATGAGCAGTTCTTC
CASSQEGRGYNEQFF
>TRBV5-1|once|TRBJ1-2|TRBD1
TGCGCCAGCAGCTACTTACAGGGGGCGGACTATGGCTACACCTTC
CASSYLQGADYGYTF
>TRBV9|.|TRBJ2-2|.
TGTGCCAGCAGCGTAGAGATGGCGGGATCGAACACCGGGGAGCTGTTTTTT
CASSVEMAGSNTGELFF
>TRBV27|.|TRBJ2-7|TRBD2
TGTGCCAGCAGAGAGGGCGGGAGGGCCTACGAGCAGTACTTC
CASREGGRAYEQYF
>TRBV6-1|.|TRBJ1-4|TRBD1
TGTGCCAGCAGTGGGGACAGCGCAACTAATGAAAAACTGTTTTTT
CASSGDSATNEKLFF
>TRBV6-1|.|TRBJ2-7|TRBD2
TGTGCCAGCAGTGAAGTGGCTAGCGGGAGTACCTACGAGCAGTACTTC
CASSEVASGSTYEQYF
>TRBV6-1|.|TRBJ1-2|TRBD1
TGTGCCAGCAGTGAAACAGGGGGCGGTGGCTACACCTTC
CASSETGGGGYTF
>TRBV29-1|few|TRBJ1-4|.
TGCAGCGTTGAAGATCATGTTAATGAAAAACTGTTTTTT
CSVEDHVNEKLFF
>TRBV5-6|.|TRBJ2-1|TRBD2
TGTGCCAGCAGCAACATAACTAGCGGAGCCTACAATGAGCAGTTCTTC
CASSNITSGAYNEQFF
>TRBV11-2|.|TRBJ2-7|TRBD2
TGTGCCAGCAGCTGGATGGCGGGAGGGAGCGACGAGCAGTACTTC
CASSWMAGGSDEQYF
>TRBV10-1|.|TRBJ2-2|TRBD2
TGCGCCAGCTCCTTTGACGTCGGGGGGGCCGGGGAGCTGTTTTTT
CASSFDVGGAGELFF
>TRBV15|.|TRBJ2-7|TRBD1
TGTGCCACCAGCAGAGATCAGGGACAGGGCCTCTCCTACGAGCAGTACTTC
CATSRDQGQGLSYEQYF
>TRBV5-6|once|TRBJ1-3|.
TGTGCCAGCAGCTTTTTCGTCGGTGATGCTCTTGTATCTGGAAACACCATATATTTT
CASSFFVGDALVSGNTIYF
>TRBV4-1|.|TRBJ2-7|TRBD1
TGCGCCAGCAGCAAATCACCTGGGGACAGAAATTCCTACGAGCAGTACTTC
CASSKSPGDRNSYEQYF
>TRBV25-1|once|TRBJ2-1|TRBD2
TGTGCCAGCAGTGTACGCGGGAGGGCCGACAATGAGCAGTTCTTC
CASSVRGRADNEQFF
>TRBV6-1|.|TRBJ1-2|.
TGTGCCAGCAGTGAAGCTGGCAGATCGGCAGGGGCCTTC
CASSEAGRSAGAF
>TRBV6-1|.|TRBJ2-7|TRBD2
TGTGCCAGCAGGGATAGCGGGGGGGCCCCCTACGAGCAGTACTTC
CASRDSGGAPYEQYF
>TRBV4-2|.|TRBJ2-7|.
TGTGCCAGCAGCCAAGGGAGGTCAGCCTACGAGCAGTACTTC
CASSQGRSAYEQYF
>TRBV29-1|.|TRBJ2-5|TRBD1
TGCAGCGTGGGGCAGGGGGCGATCCAGACCCAGTACTTC
CSVGQGAIQTQYF
>TRBV30|.|TRBJ2-7|TRBD1
TGTGCCTGGAGTGACGGACAGGCCTACGAGCAGTACTTC
CAWSDGQAYEQYF
>TRBV6-6|few|TRBJ2-2|TRBD2
TGTGCCAGCAGTTACTCGACGGGAGGGATCACCGGGGAGCTGTTTTTT
CASSYSTGGITGELFF
>TRBV5-4|.|TRBJ1-1|.
TGTGCCAGCAGCTTGGACGGCCAGGGGAACACTGAAGCTTTCTTT
CASSLDGQGNTEAFF
>TRBV18|.|TRBJ1-4|.
TGTGCCAGCTCACCGAGTGGACAAAATGAAAAACTGTTTTTT
CASSPSGQNEKLFF
>TRBV6-5|.|TRBJ2-2|TRBD2
TGTGCCAGCGCGGGAGCAACCTGGAACACCGGGGAGCTGTTTTTT
CASAGATWNTGELFF
>TRBV29-1|.|TRBJ2-1|.
TGCAGCGTTGCGAGGGAGCAGTTCTTC
CSVAREQFF
>TRBV7-6|.|TRBJ2-1|TRBD1
TGTGCCAGCAGCCTGAGGGACAGGGATCGCAATGAGCAGTTCTTC
CASSLRDRDRNEQFF
>TRBV7-2|.|TRBJ2-7|TRBD2
TGTGCCAGCAGCACCGGGACTAGCGGGTTAGGCGAGCAGTACTTC
CASSTGTSGLGEQYF
>TRBV30|.|TRBJ1-2|.
TGTGCCTGGAGTTACGATCAGGGGCACGATGGCTACACCTTC
CAWSYDQGHDGYTF
>TRBV4-1|.|TRBJ2-3|TRBD2
TGCGCCAGCAGCCAAGTGGCGGGGGGGCTGAATACGCAGTATTTT
CASSQVAGGLNTQYF
>TRBV7-9|.|TRBJ1-2|TRBD1
TGTGCCAGCAGCCCCCGGACAGGGCCTTTCGGCTACACCTTC
CASSPRTGPFGYTF
>TRBV4-2|.|TRBJ2-1|TRBD2
TGTGCCAGCAGCCAAGACGAAACTAGCGGGGTCTACAATGAGCAGTTCTTC
CASSQDETSGVYNEQFF
>TRBV12-5|.|TRBJ1-2|.
TGTGCTAGTGGTTTAGTGGGGAGGGACTATGGCTACACCTTC
CASGLVGRDYGYTF
>TRBV7-7|.|TRBJ1-4|.
TGTGCTAGCAGCTTAGAAACCACGGGAAAACTGTTTTTT
CASSLETTGKLFF
>TRBV4-1|few|TRBJ1-4|TRBD1
TGCGCCAGCAGCCAGGGGACAGCTAATGAAAAACTGTTTTTT
CASSQGTANEKLFF
>TRBV25-1|.|TRBJ2-3|TRBD2
TGTGCCAGCAGGGACGGGGGGGAGACAGATACGCAGTATTTT
CASRDGGETDTQYF